This record looks at one T cell receptor beta chain sequence and its context. Its target is unknown. The data are from a study of human T cells and chemical hapten exposure. Looked up from germline, CDR1 is SGHVS and CDR2 is FQNEAQ. V dropped 3 bases and J dropped 1; count of bases not matched to a gene: 4. The CDR3 extends over 16 amino acids. Overall study findings and caveats: The formation of large CDR3 similarity clusters by expanded TCRs significantly exceeded that of controls. With DPC sensitization, TCRs exceeding 1 in 1000 frequency showed no change.

During construction of the library, unique molecular identifiers were attached to individual cDNA molecules for quantitative, reproducible TCR counting. From the RACE reads, TCRdb called clonotypes with MiXCR, one entry per CDR3 protein. The top ten clones hold 1.6% of a sample with fewer than 100,000 distinct CDR3 sequences, 11% of them seen once. Noted time point: patch test 2, 6 weeks after DPC sensitization. Treatment specified: therapeutic diphenylcyclopropenone sensitization with weekly scalp DPC. Those who donated were patients with alopecia, 18 to 70 years of age, and suitable for DPC. The sequence was collected from a man in his late teens or twenties with alopecia areata. Some clones in this sample may be carry-over from other donors' samples. The sample in question was whole blood, obtained in connection with sensitization to the hapten diphenylcyclopropenone (DPC). The chain combines TRBV7-8 with TRBJ1-3; 9 nucleotides match TRBD1. CDR3 amino acids: CASSLYRGLSGNTIYF. As DNA, the CDR3 is TGTGCCAGCAGCTTGTACAGGGGGCTGTCTGGAAACACCATATATTTT.